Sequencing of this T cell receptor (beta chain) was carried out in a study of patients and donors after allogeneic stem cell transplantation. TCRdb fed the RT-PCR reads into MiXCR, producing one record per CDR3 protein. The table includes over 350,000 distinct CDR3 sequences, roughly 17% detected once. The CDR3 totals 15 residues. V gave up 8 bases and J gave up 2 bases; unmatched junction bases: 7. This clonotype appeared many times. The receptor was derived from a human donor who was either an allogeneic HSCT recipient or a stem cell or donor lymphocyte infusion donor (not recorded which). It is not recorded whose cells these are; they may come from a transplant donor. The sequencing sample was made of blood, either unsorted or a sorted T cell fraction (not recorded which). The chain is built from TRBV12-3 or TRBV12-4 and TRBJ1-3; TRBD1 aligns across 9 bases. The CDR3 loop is CASRGQGGPGNTIYF. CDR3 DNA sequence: TGTGCCAGCCGGGGACAGGGAGGGCCTGGAAACACCATATATTTT.